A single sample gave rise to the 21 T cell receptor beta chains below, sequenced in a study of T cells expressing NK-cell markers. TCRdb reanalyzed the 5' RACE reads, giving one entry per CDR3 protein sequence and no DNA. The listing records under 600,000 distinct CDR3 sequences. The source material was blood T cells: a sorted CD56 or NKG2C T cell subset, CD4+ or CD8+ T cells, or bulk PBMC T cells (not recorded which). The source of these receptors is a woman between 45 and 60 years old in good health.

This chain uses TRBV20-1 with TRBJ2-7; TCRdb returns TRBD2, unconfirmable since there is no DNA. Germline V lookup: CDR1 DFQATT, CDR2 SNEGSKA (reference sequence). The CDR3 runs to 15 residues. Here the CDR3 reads CSARGLSGGSYEQYF.

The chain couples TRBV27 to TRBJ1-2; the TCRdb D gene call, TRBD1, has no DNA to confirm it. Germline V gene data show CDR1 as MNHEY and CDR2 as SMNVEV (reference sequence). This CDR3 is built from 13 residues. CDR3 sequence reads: CASSSGATHGYTF.

The CDR3 loop is CASSQVPGEKLFF. V usage is TRBV4-1 and J usage is TRBJ1-4. The germline V gene encodes CDR1 MGHRA and CDR2 YSYEKL. This CDR3 contains 13 residues.

CDR3 in amino acids: CASSLDVLAGALHEQYF. The rearrangement uses TRBV5-1 and TRBJ2-7; there is no DNA to check the TCRdb D call of TRBD2. CDR1 and CDR2 (germline): SGHRS, YFSETQ. CDR3 length: 17 amino acids.

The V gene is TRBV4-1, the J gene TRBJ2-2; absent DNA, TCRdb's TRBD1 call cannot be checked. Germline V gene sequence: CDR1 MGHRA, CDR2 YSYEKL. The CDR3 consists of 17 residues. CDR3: CASSQDRRTVTGGELFF.

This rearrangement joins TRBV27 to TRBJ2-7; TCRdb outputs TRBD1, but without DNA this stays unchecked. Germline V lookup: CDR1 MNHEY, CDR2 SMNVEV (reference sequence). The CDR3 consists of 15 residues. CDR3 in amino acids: CASSFWDRGSSEQYF.

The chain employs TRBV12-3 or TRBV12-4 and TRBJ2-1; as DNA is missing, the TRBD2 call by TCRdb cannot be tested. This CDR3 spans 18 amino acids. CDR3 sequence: CASSLEKWTSGSYNEQFF.

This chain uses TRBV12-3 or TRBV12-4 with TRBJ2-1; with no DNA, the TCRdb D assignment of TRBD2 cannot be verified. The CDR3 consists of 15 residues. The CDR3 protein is CATQGEGGLSSEQFF.

This CDR3 is CASSQGYFGGKSSYEQYF. J is TRBJ2-7 and V is TRBV3-1; lacking DNA, the TRBD2 call made by TCRdb goes unchecked. The CDR3 runs to 18 residues. CDR1 and CDR2 from the germline V gene are LGHDT and YNNKEL (reference sequence).

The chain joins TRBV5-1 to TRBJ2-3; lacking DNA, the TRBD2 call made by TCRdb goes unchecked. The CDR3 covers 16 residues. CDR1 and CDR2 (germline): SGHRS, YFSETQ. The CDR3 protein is CASSLSSGRFINTQYF.

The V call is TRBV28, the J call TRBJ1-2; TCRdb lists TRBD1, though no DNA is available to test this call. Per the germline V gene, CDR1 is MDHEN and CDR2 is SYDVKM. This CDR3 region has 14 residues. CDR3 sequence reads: CASSPGTGGLGYTF.

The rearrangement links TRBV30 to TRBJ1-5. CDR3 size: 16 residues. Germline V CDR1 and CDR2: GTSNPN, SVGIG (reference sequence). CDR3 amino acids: CAWSRIGTYSNQPQHF.

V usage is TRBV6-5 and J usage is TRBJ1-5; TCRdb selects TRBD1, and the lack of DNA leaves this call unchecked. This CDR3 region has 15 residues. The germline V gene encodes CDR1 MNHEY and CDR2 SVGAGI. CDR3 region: CASSYSRDSTQPQHF.

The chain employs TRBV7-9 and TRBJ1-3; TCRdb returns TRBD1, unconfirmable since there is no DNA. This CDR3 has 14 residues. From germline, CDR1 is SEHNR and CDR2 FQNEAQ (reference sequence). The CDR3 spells CASSLDRGKDTIYF.

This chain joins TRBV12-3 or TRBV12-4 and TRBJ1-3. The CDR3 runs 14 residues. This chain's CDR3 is CASSGHHWGNTIYF.

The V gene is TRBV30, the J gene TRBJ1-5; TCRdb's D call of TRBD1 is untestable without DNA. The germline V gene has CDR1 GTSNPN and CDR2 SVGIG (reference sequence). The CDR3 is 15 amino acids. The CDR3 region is CAWDTNRDPYQPQHF. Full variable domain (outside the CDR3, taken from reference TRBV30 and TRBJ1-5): SQTIHQWPATLVQPVGSPLSLECTVEGTSNPNLYWYRQAAGRGLQLLFYSVGIGQISSEVPQNLSASRPQDRQFILSSKKLLLSDSGFYLCAWDTNRDPYQPQHFGDGTRLSIL.

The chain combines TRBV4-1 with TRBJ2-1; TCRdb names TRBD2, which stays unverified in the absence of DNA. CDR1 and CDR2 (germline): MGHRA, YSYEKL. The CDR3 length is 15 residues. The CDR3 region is CASSQLADEYNEQFF.

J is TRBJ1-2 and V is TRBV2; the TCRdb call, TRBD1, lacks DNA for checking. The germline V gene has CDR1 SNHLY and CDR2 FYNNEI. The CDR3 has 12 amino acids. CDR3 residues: CARQGGGYGYTF.

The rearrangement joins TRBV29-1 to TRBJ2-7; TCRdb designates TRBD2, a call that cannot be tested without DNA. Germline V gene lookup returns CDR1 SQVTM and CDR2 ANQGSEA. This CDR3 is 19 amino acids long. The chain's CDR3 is CSVITGARSGRSLGGEQYF.

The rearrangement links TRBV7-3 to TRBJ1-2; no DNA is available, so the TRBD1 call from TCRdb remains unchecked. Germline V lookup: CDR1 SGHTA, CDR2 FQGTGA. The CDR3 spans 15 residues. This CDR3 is CASSPTTGSGYGYTF.

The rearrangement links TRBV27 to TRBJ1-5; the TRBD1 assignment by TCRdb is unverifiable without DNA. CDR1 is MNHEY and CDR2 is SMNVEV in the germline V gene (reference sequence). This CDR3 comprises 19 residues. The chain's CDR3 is CASSLVAPGQGFLNQPQHF.